This T cell receptor (beta chain) is from a study of vaccination and CD4 T cells after COVID-19. Whole-study findings and limits: The rise in median SARS-CoV-2-reactive clonotypes, from roughly 21 to 40, was not significant.

As concerns this clonotype: Antigen: not known.

The Oncomine TCR Beta short-read assay generated sequence data from the DNA of cultured CD4+ T cells. MiXCR, applied by TCRdb to the PCR reads, yields one record per CDR3 protein. The table shows around 8,300 distinct CDR3 sequences, with approximately 60% occurring only once. The CDR3 loop spans 14 amino acids. Germline assignment: CDR1 SEHNR and CDR2 FQNEAQ (reference sequence). With 2 bases removed from V and 4 bases from J, the gap between germline ends came to 11 bases. The treatment denotes: approximately nine-day PBMC culture with coronavirus spike peptide pools or control peptides (ViraFEST assay).

The chain uses TRBV7-9 and TRBJ2-5; possibly TRBD1 for D (6 bases). This receptor was obtained from a human donor with COVID-19. Sequences were derived from cultured CD4+ T cells from blood, sampled after SARS-CoV-2 vaccination. DNA of the CDR3: TGTGCCAGCAGCTTACAGACAGGCTTAGAGACCCAGTACTTC. The encoded protein is CASSLQTGLETQYF.